Listed below are T cell receptor beta chains from one sample, sequenced in a study of shared clonotypes between healthy human individuals. Measured with immunoSEQ multiplex PCR; TCRdb has only the in-frame clones, and not every one. This sample has approximately 940,000 clones, with approximately 80% found just once. Sequencing was performed on memory CD4+ T cells sorted from blood. These TCRs come from a man aged 18 to 29 in good health. CDR3s include the opening cysteine and the closing phenylalanine or tryptophan. The order of the fields is clone size, J gene, V gene, D gene, CDR3 protein, CDR3 DNA. The D gene is left open where the match is weak. Size values are once, few and many counts, or a class for expanded clones, and some rows have none.

clone size: NA
J gene: TRBJ2-3
V gene: TRBV6-6
D gene: TRBD2
CDR3 protein: CASRMGGSTDTQYF
CDR3 DNA: TGTGCCAGCAGGATGGGGGGGTCCACAGATACGCAGTATTTT

clone size: NA
J gene: TRBJ1-1
V gene: TRBV5-1
D gene: NA
CDR3 protein: CASRGPRMNTEAFF
CDR3 DNA: TGCGCCAGCAGAGGTCCCAGGATGAACACTGAAGCTTTCTTT

clone size: NA
J gene: TRBJ2-5
V gene: TRBV18
D gene: TRBD2
CDR3 protein: CASSPSRTSGTQYF
CDR3 DNA: TGTGCCAGCTCACCATCCCGGACTAGCGGGACCCAGTACTTC

clone size: NA
J gene: TRBJ1-6
V gene: TRBV19
D gene: NA
CDR3 protein: CASSRWSYNSPLHF
CDR3 DNA: TGTGCCAGTAGTAGATGGTCCTATAATTCACCCCTCCACTTT

clone size: NA
J gene: TRBJ1-5
V gene: TRBV5-4
D gene: NA
CDR3 protein: CASSLDSFSNQPQHF
CDR3 DNA: TGTGCCAGCAGCTTGGACAGTTTTAGCAATCAGCCCCAGCATTTT

clone size: NA
J gene: TRBJ2-5
V gene: TRBV4-1
D gene: TRBD2
CDR3 protein: CASSMAGGLETQYF
CDR3 DNA: TGCGCCAGCAGCATGGCGGGGGGCCTGGAGACCCAGTACTTC

clone size: NA
J gene: TRBJ2-1
V gene: TRBV7-9
D gene: NA
CDR3 protein: CASSPRGSLGNEQFF
CDR3 DNA: TGTGCCAGCAGCCCTAGAGGTTCCTTGGGCAATGAGCAGTTCTTC

clone size: NA
J gene: TRBJ1-5
V gene: TRBV28
D gene: NA
CDR3 protein: CATFLYAQPQHF
CDR3 DNA: TGTGCCACCTTTCTCTACGCTCAGCCCCAGCATTTT

clone size: NA
J gene: TRBJ1-2
V gene: TRBV4-1
D gene: NA
CDR3 protein: CASSQGTQGVGYTF
CDR3 DNA: TGCGCCAGCAGCCAGGGGACCCAGGGAGTTGGCTACACCTTC

clone size: NA
J gene: TRBJ2-2
V gene: TRBV7-6
D gene: TRBD2
CDR3 protein: CASSLPSGGLENTGELFF
CDR3 DNA: TGTGCCAGCAGCTTACCTAGCGGGGGGCTTGAGAACACCGGGGAGCTGTTTTTT

clone size: NA
J gene: TRBJ2-5
V gene: TRBV7-8
D gene: NA
CDR3 protein: CASSLNGREVQYF
CDR3 DNA: TGTGCCAGCAGCTTGAACGGGAGAGAGGTTCAGTACTTC

clone size: NA
J gene: TRBJ2-4
V gene: TRBV12-5
D gene: TRBD1
CDR3 protein: CASGLAGTGAAKNIQYF
CDR3 DNA: TGTGCTAGTGGTTTGGCCGGGACAGGGGCCGCCAAAAACATTCAGTACTTC

clone size: NA
J gene: TRBJ1-6
V gene: TRBV2
D gene: NA
CDR3 protein: CASSELAPTVFYSPLHF
CDR3 DNA: TGTGCCAGCAGTGAACTAGCACCTACAGTCTTCTATTCACCCCTCCACTTT

clone size: NA
J gene: TRBJ2-1
V gene: TRBV4-1
D gene: NA
CDR3 protein: CASSQEDSYNEQFF
CDR3 DNA: TGCGCCAGCAGCCAAGAGGACAGCTACAATGAGCAGTTCTTC

clone size: NA
J gene: TRBJ2-5
V gene: TRBV12-5
D gene: TRBD2
CDR3 protein: CATSGTSRETQYF
CDR3 DNA: TGTGCTACCTCGGGGACTAGCAGGGAGACCCAGTACTTC

clone size: NA
J gene: TRBJ1-1
V gene: TRBV11-2
D gene: NA
CDR3 protein: CASSPTGPAEAFF
CDR3 DNA: TGTGCCAGCAGTCCTACAGGGCCCGCTGAAGCTTTCTTT

clone size: few
J gene: TRBJ1-6
V gene: TRBV23-1
D gene: TRBD1
CDR3 protein: CASSRGGQGLNSPLHF
CDR3 DNA: TGCGCCAGCAGCCGGGGGGGACAGGGCCTTAATTCACCCCTCCACTTT

clone size: NA
J gene: TRBJ1-2
V gene: TRBV28
D gene: TRBD1
CDR3 protein: CASTSTDRDYGYTF
CDR3 DNA: TGTGCCAGCACTTCCACCGACAGGGACTATGGCTACACCTTC